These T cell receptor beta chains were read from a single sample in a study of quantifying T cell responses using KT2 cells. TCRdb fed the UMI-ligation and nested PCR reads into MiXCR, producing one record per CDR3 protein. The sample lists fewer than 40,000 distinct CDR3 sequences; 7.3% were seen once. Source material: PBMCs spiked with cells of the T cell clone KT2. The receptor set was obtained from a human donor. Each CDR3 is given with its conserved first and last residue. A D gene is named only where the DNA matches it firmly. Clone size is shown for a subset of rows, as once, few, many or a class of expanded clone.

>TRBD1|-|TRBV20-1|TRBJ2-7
CSAMYWTGRSSYEQYF
TGCAGTGCTATGTACTGGACAGGTAGAAGCTCCTACGAGCAGTACTTC
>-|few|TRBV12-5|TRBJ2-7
CASGLVLRGAYEQYF
TGTGCTAGTGGTTTGGTACTTAGGGGGGCCTACGAGCAGTACTTC
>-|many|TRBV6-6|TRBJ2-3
CASSYSGASASTDTQYF
TGTGCCAGCAGTTACTCGGGGGCCAGCGCCAGCACAGATACGCAGTATTTT
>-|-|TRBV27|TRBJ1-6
CASSFTGRSPLHF
TGTGCCAGCAGCTTTACGGGGAGGTCACCCCTCCACTTT
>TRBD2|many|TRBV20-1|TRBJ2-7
CSARGQNSGRPLGEQYF
TGCAGTGCTAGGGGCCAAAATAGCGGGAGGCCCCTAGGGGAGCAGTACTTC
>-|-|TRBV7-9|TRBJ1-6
CASSFLTDGNSPLHF
TGTGCCAGCAGCTTCTTGACGGATGGAAATTCACCCCTCCACTTT
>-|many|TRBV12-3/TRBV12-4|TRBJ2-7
CASSLVRYEQYF
TGTGCCAGCAGTTTGGTTCGCTACGAGCAGTACTTC
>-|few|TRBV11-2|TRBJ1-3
CASSLSIQGSGNTIYF
TGTGCCAGCAGCTTATCAATACAGGGTTCTGGAAACACCATATATTTT
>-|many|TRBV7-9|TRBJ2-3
CASTRGTDTQYF
TGTGCCAGTACTAGAGGGACAGATACGCAGTATTTT
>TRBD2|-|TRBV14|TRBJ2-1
CASSQDGFSGRAIGEQFF
TGTGCCAGCAGCCAAGATGGTTTTAGCGGGAGGGCCATAGGAGAGCAGTTCTTC
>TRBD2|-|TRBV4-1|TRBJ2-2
CASSTHSGGAGTGELFF
TGCGCCAGCAGCACCCATAGCGGGGGGGCAGGAACCGGGGAGCTGTTTTTT
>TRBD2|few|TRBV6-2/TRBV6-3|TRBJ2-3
CASSPRLAGVRNTQYF
TGTGCCAGCAGTCCCCGCCTAGCGGGAGTAAGGAATACGCAGTATTTT
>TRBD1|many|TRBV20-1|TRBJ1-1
CSARGGTGEAFF
TGCAGTGCTAGAGGTGGGACAGGAGAAGCTTTCTTT
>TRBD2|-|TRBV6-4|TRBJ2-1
CASSDQETSANEQFF
TGTGCCAGCAGTGACCAGGAGACTAGCGCAAATGAGCAGTTCTTC
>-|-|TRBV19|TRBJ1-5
CASSSGYNQPQHF
TGTGCCAGTAGTAGCGGGTACAATCAGCCCCAGCATTTT
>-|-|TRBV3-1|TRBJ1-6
CASSPRDSNSPLHF
TGTGCCAGCAGCCCACGCGACAGTAATTCACCCCTCCACTTT
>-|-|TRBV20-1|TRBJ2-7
CSAASRAYEQYF
TGCAGTGCTGCTAGTCGAGCCTACGAGCAGTACTTC
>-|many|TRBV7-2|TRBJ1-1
CASSLVSGLVNTEAFF
TGTGCCAGCAGCTTAGTGTCGGGACTCGTGAACACTGAAGCTTTCTTT
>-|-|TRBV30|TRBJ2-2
CAWSVRGMITGELFF
TGTGCCTGGAGTGTGCGGGGCATGATCACCGGGGAGCTGTTTTTT
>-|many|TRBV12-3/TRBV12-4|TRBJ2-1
CASSLGVGELSYNEQFF
TGTGCCAGCAGTTTAGGGGTAGGAGAACTCTCCTACAATGAGCAGTTCTTC
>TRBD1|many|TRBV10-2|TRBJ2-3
CASRRQGFNPDTQYF
TGCGCCAGCAGACGACAGGGTTTCAACCCAGATACGCAGTATTTT
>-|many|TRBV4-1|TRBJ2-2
CASSHRETFTGELFF
TGCGCCAGCAGTCACAGGGAAACTTTTACCGGGGAGCTGTTTTTT
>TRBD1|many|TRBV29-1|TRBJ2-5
CSGGPGQRETQYF
TGCAGCGGCGGACCGGGACAGCGAGAGACCCAGTACTTC
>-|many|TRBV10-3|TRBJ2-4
CAISDGDGSLAKNIQYF
TGTGCCATCAGTGACGGGGACGGAAGTCTAGCCAAAAACATTCAGTACTTC
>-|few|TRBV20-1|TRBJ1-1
CSASEGRTEAFF
TGCAGTGCTAGCGAGGGGAGGACTGAAGCTTTCTTT
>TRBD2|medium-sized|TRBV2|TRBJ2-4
CASKRTSGRTQYF
TGTGCCAGCAAAAGGACTAGCGGCCGAACTCAGTACTTC
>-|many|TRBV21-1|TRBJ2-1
CASSKWEGDEQFF
TGTGCCAGCAGCAAATGGGAGGGGGATGAGCAGTTCTTC
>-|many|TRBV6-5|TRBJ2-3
CASSKWQRTDTQYF
TGTGCCAGCTCGAAGTGGCAGAGAACAGATACGCAGTATTTT
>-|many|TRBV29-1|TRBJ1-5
CSVVEGEWNQPQHF
TGCAGCGTTGTGGAGGGTGAGTGGAATCAGCCCCAGCATTTT
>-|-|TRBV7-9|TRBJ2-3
CASSNLLLSVDTQYF
TGTGCCAGCAGTAATCTCCTGTTGAGCGTCGATACGCAGTATTTT
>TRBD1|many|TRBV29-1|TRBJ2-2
CSDGDRANTGELFF
TGCAGCGACGGGGACAGGGCAAACACCGGGGAGCTGTTTTTT
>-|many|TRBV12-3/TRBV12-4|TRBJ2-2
CASSLQGGYGGELFF
TGTGCCAGCAGTTTACAAGGGGGATACGGCGGGGAGCTGTTTTTT
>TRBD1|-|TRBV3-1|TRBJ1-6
CASSLNLDRGSPLHF
TGTGCCAGCAGCCTCAACCTGGACAGGGGTTCACCCCTCCACTTT
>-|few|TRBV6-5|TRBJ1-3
CASKTQHSGNTIYF
TGTGCCAGCAAAACACAGCACTCTGGAAACACCATATATTTT
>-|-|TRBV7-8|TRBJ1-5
CASSLGGDRERNQPQHF
TGTGCCAGCAGCTTGGGGGGGGATAGGGAGAGGAATCAGCCCCAGCATTTT
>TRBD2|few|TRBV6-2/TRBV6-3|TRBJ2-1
CASRPRLAGANEQFF
TGTGCCAGCAGACCCCGACTAGCGGGAGCCAATGAGCAGTTCTTC
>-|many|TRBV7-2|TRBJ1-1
CASSLTHTPQGRGSAFF
TGTGCCAGCAGCTTAACCCATACACCACAGGGTCGAGGTTCTGCTTTCTTT
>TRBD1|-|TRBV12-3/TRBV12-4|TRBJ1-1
CASSRQGETEAFF
TGTGCCAGCAGCCGACAGGGGGAAACTGAAGCTTTCTTT
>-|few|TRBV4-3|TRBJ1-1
CASSQVSSTEAFF
TGCGCCAGCAGCCAAGTGTCTTCGACTGAAGCTTTCTTT
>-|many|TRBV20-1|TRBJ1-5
CSATLRQAYEPQHF
TGCAGTGCCACCTTACGGCAGGCCTACGAGCCCCAGCATTTT
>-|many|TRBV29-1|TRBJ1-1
CSVLKAMNTEAFF
TGCAGCGTTCTCAAAGCGATGAACACTGAAGCTTTCTTT
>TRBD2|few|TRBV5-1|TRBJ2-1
CASSTTSGRAEEQFF
TGCGCCAGCAGCACCACTAGCGGGAGGGCCGAGGAGCAGTTCTTC
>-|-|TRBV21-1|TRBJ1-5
CASSSCVSGKIGNQPQHF
TGTGCCAGCAGCTCATGTGTTTCGGGGAAAATTGGCAATCAGCCCCAGCATTTT
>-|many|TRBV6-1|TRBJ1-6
CASSEEGRVSPLHF
TGTGCCAGCAGCGAGGAGGGCAGGGTATCACCCCTCCACTTT
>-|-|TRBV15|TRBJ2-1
CATRSVRDPPYNEQFF
TGTGCCACCAGAAGTGTAAGGGACCCTCCCTACAATGAGCAGTTCTTC